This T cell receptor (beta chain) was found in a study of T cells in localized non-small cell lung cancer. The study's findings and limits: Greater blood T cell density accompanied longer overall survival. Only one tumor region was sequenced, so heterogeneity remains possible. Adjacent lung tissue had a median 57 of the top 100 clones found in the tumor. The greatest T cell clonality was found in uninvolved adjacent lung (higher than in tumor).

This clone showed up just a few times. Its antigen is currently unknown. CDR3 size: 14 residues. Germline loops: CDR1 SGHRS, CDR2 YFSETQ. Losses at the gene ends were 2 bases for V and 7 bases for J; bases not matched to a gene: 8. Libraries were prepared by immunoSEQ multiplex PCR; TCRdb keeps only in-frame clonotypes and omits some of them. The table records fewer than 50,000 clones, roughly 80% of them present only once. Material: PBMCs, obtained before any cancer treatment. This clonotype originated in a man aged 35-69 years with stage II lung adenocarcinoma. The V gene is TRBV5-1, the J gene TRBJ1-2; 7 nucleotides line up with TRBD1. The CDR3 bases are TGCGCCAGCAGCTTTGGTTACAGGGGTCGTGGCTACACCTTC. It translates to CASSFGYRGRGYTF.